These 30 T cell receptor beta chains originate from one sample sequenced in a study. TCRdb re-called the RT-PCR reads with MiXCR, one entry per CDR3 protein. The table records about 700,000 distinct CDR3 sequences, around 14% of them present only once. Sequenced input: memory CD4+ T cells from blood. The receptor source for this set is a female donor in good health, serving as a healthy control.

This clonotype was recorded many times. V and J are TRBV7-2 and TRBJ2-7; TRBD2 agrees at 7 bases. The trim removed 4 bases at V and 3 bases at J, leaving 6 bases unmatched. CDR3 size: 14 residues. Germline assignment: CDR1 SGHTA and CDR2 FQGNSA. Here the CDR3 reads CASSSPGTIYEQYF. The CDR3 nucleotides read TGTGCCAGCAGCTCCCCCGGGACTATCTACGAGCAGTACTTC.

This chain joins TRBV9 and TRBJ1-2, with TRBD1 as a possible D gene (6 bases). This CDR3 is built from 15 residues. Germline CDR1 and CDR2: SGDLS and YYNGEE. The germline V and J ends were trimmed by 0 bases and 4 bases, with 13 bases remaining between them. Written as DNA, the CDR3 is TGTGCCAGCAGCGTAGGAGGACAGAGTTTCTATGGCTACACCTTC. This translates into CASSVGGQSFYGYTF.

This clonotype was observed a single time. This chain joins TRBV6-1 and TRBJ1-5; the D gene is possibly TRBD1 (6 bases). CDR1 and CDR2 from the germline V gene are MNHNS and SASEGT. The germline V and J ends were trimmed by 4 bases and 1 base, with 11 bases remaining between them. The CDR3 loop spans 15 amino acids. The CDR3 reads CASSADSGSNQPQHF. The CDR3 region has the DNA TGTGCCAGCAGTGCGGACAGCGGGAGCAATCAGCCCCAGCATTTT.

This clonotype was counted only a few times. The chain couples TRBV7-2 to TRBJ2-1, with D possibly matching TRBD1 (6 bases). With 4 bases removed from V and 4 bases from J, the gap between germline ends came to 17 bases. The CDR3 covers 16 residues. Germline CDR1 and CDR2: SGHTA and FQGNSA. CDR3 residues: CASSSASGAQYNEQFF. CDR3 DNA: TGTGCCAGCAGCTCCGCGTCAGGGGCCCAGTACAATGAGCAGTTCTTC. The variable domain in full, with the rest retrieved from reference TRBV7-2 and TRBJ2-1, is GAGVSQSPSNKVTEKGKDVELRCDPISGHTALYWYRQSLGQGLEFLIYFQGNSAPDKSGLPSDRFSAERTGGSVSTLTIQRTQQEDSAVYLCASSSASGAQYNEQFFGPGTRLTVL.

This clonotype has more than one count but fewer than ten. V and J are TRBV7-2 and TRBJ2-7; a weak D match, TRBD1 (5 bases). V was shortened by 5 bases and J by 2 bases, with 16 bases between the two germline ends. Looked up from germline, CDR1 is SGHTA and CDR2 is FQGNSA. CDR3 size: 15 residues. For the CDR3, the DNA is TGTGCCAGCAGCCCAGAACCGACAGTTACCTACGAGCAGTACTTC. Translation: CASSPEPTVTYEQYF.

CDR3 region: CASSRAGESSDTQYF. The CDR3 DNA is TGTGCCAGTAGTCGAGCGGGAGAATCTTCAGATACGCAGTATTTT. V usage is TRBV19 and J usage is TRBJ2-3, with 8 bases that match TRBD2. The trim removed 5 bases at V and 4 bases at J, leaving 8 bases unmatched. CDR1 LNHDA and CDR2 SQIVND come from the germline V gene (reference sequence). The CDR3 sequence is 15 residues long.

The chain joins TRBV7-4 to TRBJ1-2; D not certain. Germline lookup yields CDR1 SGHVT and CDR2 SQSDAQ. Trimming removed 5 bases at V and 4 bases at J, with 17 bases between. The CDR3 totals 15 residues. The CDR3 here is CASSLCPWSSYGYTF. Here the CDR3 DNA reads TGTGCCAGCAGCCTTTGCCCCTGGAGTAGCTATGGCTACACCTTC.

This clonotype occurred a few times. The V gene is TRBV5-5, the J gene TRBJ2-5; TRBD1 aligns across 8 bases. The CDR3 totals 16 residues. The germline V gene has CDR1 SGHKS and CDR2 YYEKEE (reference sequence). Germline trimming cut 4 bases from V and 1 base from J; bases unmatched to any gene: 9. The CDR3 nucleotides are TGTGCCAGCAGCCTCTATGCGGACAGGGCCCAAGAGACCCAGTACTTC. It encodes CASSLYADRAQETQYF.

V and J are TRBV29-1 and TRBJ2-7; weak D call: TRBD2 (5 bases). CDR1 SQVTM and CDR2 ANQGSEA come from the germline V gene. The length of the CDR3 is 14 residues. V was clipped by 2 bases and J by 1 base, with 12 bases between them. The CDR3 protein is CSVEFVGKSYEQYF. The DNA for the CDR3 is TGCAGCGTTGAATTTGTCGGGAAATCCTACGAGCAGTACTTC.

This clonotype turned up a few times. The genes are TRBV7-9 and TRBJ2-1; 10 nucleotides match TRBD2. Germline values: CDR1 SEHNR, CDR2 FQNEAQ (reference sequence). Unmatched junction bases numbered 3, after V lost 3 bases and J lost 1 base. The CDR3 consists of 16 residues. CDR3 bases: TGTGCCAGCAGCTTCGGACTAGCGGCTTCCTACAATGAGCAGTTCTTC. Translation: CASSFGLAASYNEQFF.

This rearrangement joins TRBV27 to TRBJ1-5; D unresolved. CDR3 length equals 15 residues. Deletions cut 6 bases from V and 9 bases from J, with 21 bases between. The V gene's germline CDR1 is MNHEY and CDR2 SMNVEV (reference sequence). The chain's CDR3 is CASSLRAEAVRPQHF. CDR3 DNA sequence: TGTGCCAGCAGCCTTAGGGCTGAAGCGGTGCGGCCCCAGCATTTT.

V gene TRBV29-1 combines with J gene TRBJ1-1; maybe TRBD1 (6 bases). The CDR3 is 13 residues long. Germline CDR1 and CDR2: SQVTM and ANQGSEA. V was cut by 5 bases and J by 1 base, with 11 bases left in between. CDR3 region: CSVNRAQNTEAFF. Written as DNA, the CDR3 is TGCAGCGTTAACAGGGCTCAGAACACTGAAGCTTTCTTT.

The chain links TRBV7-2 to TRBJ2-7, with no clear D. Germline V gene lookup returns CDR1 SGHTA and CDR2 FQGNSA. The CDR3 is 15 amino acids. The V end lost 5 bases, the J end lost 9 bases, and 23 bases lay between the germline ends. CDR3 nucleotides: TGTGCCAGCAGCGACGTAATGCCTTCCTACGAGCGGCAGTACTTC. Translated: CASSDVMPSYERQYF.

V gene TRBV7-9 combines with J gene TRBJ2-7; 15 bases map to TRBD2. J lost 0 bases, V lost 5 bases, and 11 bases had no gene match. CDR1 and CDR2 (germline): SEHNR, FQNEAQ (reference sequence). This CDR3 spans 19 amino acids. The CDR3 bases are TGTGCCAGCAGCCGAACGGGACTAGCGGGGGGCCGATACTCCTACGAGCAGTACTTC. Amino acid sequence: CASSRTGLAGGRYSYEQYF.

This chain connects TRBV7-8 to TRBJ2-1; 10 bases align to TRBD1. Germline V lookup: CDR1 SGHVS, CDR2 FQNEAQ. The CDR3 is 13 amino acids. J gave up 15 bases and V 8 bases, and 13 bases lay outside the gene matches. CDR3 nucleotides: TGTGCCAGCGACCTTACGACAGGGGGCGCTGGGTTCTTC. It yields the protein CASDLTTGGAGFF.

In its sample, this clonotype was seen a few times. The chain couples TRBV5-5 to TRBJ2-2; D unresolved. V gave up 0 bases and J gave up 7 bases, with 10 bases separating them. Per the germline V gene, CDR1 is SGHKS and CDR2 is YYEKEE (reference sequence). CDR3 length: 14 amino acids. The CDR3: CASSLGGTGGELFF. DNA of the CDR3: TGTGCCAGCAGCTTGGGGGGAACGGGCGGGGAGCTGTTTTTT.

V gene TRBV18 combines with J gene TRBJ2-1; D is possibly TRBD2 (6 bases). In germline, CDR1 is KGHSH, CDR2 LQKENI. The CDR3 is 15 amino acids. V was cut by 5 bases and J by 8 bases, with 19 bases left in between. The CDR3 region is CASSTNRDLTDEQFF. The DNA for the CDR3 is TGTGCCAGCTCAACCAACCGGGACTTAACGGATGAGCAGTTCTTC.

DNA for the CDR3: TGCAGTGCTAGTCTTCGGACAGGGGGCACAGATACGCAGTATTTT. This encodes CSASLRTGGTDTQYF. The chain links TRBV20-1 to TRBJ2-3, with 9 bases lining up with TRBD1. From germline, CDR1 is DFQATT and CDR2 SNEGSKA (reference sequence). With V trimmed by 3 bases and J by 1 base, 5 bases remained unmatched. This CDR3 is 15 amino acids long.

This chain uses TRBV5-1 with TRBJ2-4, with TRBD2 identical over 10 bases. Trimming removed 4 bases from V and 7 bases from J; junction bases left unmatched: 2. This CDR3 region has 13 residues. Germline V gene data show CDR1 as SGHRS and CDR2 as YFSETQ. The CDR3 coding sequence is TGCGCCAGCAGCCTGGGACTAGCGAACATTCAGTACTTC. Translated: CASSLGLANIQYF. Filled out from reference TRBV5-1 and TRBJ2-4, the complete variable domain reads KAGVTQTPRYLIKTRGQQVTLSCSPISGHRSVSWYQQTPGQGLQFLFEYFSETQRNKGNFPGRFSGRQFSNSRSEMNVSTLELGDSALYLCASSLGLANIQYFGAGTRLSVL.

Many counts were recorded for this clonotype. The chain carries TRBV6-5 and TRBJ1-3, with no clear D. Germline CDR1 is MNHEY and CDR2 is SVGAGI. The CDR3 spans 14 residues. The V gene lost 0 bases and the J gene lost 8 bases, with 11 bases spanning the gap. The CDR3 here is CASSYSRGTDTIYF. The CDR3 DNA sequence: TGTGCCAGCAGTTACTCGCGGGGAACCGACACCATATATTTT.

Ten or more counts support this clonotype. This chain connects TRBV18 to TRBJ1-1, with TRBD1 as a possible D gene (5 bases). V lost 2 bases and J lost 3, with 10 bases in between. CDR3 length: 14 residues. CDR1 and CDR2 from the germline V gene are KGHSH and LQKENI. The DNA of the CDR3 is TGTGCCAGCTCACCAGGGGACCCCTACACTGAAGCTTTCTTT. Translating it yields CASSPGDPYTEAFF.

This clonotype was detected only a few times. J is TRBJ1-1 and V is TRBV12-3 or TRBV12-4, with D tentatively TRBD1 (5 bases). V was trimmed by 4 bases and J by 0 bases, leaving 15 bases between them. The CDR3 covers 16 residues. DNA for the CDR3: TGTGCCAGCAGTTACCCCGTTGGGGGGGTGAACACTGAAGCTTTCTTT. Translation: CASSYPVGGVNTEAFF.

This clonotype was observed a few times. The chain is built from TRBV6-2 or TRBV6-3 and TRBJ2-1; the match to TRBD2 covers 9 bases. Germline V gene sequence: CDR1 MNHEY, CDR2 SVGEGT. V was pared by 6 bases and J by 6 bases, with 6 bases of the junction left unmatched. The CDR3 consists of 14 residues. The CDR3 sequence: CASSGTSSGNEQFF. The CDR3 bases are TGTGCCAGCAGCGGGACTAGCTCTGGCAATGAGCAGTTCTTC.

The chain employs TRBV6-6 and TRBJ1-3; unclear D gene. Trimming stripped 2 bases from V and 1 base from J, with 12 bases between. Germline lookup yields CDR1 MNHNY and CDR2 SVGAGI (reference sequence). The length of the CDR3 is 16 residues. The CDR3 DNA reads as TGTGCCAGCAGTTACAGTCTTGGCGATTCTGGAAACACCATATATTTT. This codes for CASSYSLGDSGNTIYF.

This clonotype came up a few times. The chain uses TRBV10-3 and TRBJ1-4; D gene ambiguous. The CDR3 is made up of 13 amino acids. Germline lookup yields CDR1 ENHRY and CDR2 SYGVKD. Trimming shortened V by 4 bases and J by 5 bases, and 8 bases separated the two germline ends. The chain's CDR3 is CAISGQSNEKLFF. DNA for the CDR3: TGTGCCATCAGTGGGCAGTCGAATGAAAAACTGTTTTTT.

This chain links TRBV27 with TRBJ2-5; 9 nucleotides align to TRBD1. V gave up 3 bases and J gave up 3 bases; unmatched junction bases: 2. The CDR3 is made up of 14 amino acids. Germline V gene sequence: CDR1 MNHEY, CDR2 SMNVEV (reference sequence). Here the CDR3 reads CASSFGQGKETQYF. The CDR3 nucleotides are TGTGCCAGCAGTTTTGGACAGGGGAAAGAGACCCAGTACTTC.

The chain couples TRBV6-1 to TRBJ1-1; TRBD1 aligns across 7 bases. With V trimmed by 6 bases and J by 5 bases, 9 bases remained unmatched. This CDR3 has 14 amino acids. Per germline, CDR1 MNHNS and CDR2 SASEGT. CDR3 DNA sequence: TGTGCCAGCAGACACCTCGACAGGGCAACTGAAGCTTTCTTT. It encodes CASRHLDRATEAFF.

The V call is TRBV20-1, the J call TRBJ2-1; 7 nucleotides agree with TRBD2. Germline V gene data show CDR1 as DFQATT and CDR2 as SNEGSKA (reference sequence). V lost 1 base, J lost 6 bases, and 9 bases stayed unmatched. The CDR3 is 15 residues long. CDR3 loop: CSARAREGLSNEQFF. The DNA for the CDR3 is TGCAGTGCTAGAGCCAGGGAGGGGTTGAGCAATGAGCAGTTCTTC.

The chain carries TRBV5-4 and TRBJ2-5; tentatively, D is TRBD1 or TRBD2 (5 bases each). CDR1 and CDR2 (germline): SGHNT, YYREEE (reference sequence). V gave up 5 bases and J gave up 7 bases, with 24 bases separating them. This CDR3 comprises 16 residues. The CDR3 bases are TGTGCCAGCAGGTCCGGGACGGCTGATTTACCAGCGACCCAGTACTTC. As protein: CASRSGTADLPATQYF.

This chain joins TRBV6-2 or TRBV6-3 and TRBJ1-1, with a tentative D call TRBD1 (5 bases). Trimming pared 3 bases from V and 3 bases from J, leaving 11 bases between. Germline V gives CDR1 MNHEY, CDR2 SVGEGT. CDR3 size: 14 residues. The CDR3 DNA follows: TGTGCCAGCAGTTATAAGGGGTCGGACACTGAAGCTTTCTTT. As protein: CASSYKGSDTEAFF.